A selection of T cell receptor beta chains follows, all from one sample in a study of T-cell memory formation after mild COVID-19. TCRdb called the 5' RACE reads again in MiXCR, with one record for every CDR3 protein. The table has 200,000 to 250,000 distinct CDR3 sequences, about 10% seen once. The material sequenced was PBMCs or a T cell subset sorted from them (not recorded which). The receptors come from a young man who had mild COVID-19 (a few samples of this study predate the infection). Cell type and time point are not known. Both conserved end residues are part of each CDR3. The order of the fields is CDR3 protein, CDR3 DNA, J gene, D gene, V gene, clone size. D genes are given only for firm matches. Expanded clones get a size class; other rows say once, few or many, or leave the size out.

CDR3: CASRRGLDNEQFF
DNA: TGCGCCAGCAGGAGGGGCCTAGACAATGAGCAGTTCTTC
J: TRBJ2-1
D: -
V: TRBV10-2
size: few

CDR3: CASSPDRLNSNQPQHF
DNA: TGCGCCAGCAGTCCGGACAGACTCAATAGCAATCAGCCCCAGCATTTT
J: TRBJ1-5
D: -
V: TRBV4-3
size: few

CDR3: CASSLNGRSSTDTQYF
DNA: TGCGCCAGCAGCTTGAATGGCAGATCCAGCACAGATACGCAGTATTTT
J: TRBJ2-3
D: -
V: TRBV5-1
size: -

CDR3: CASSDSGPLKGETQYF
DNA: TGTGCCAGCAGCGACTCGGGACCCCTAAAAGGAGAGACCCAGTACTTC
J: TRBJ2-5
D: -
V: TRBV7-3
size: -

CDR3: CASSRGGGGANVLTF
DNA: TGTGCCAGCAGCCGCGGGGGAGGTGGGGCCAACGTCCTGACTTTC
J: TRBJ2-6
D: TRBD2
V: TRBV4-2
size: few

CDR3: CASRAQENTEAFF
DNA: TGTGCCAGCAGAGCACAGGAGAACACTGAAGCTTTCTTT
J: TRBJ1-1
D: -
V: TRBV3-1
size: -

CDR3: CASSLTIRSYEQYF
DNA: TGCGCCAGCAGCCTCACAATTAGGTCCTACGAGCAGTACTTC
J: TRBJ2-7
D: -
V: TRBV5-1
size: few

CDR3: CASSSLGPWQFF
DNA: TGTGCCAGCAGCTCCCTGGGACCGTGGCAGTTCTTC
J: TRBJ2-1
D: -
V: TRBV11-2
size: many

CDR3: CASSSSKYNEQFF
DNA: TGTGCCAGCTCCTCTTCTAAGTACAATGAGCAGTTCTTC
J: TRBJ2-1
D: -
V: TRBV12-3/TRBV12-4
size: -

CDR3: CSAREGLSGEKLFF
DNA: TGCAGTGCTAGAGAGGGATTATCGGGCGAAAAACTGTTTTTT
J: TRBJ1-4
D: -
V: TRBV20-1
size: -

CDR3: CASSSRSGANVLTF
DNA: TGCGCCAGCAGCTCACGCTCTGGGGCCAACGTCCTGACTTTC
J: TRBJ2-6
D: -
V: TRBV5-1
size: -

CDR3: CASSFGQGTEAFF
DNA: TGTGCCAGCAGTTTTGGACAGGGCACTGAAGCTTTCTTT
J: TRBJ1-1
D: TRBD1
V: TRBV12-3/TRBV12-4
size: -

CDR3: CSATDRARNTGELFF
DNA: TGCAGTGCTACCGACAGGGCTAGGAACACCGGGGAGCTGTTTTTT
J: TRBJ2-2
D: TRBD1
V: TRBV20-1
size: few

CDR3: CASSSRAGATEAFF
DNA: TGTGCCAGCAGCTCACGGGCAGGGGCCACTGAAGCTTTCTTT
J: TRBJ1-1
D: -
V: TRBV7-9
size: -

CDR3: CASSRRLAGGITGELFF
DNA: TGCGCCAGCAGCCGAAGACTAGCGGGGGGGATAACCGGGGAGCTGTTTTTT
J: TRBJ2-2
D: TRBD2
V: TRBV4-1
size: few

CDR3: CASSLGLTSGNTIYF
DNA: TGTGCCAGCAGCTTAGGGTTAACCTCTGGAAACACCATATATTTT
J: TRBJ1-3
D: -
V: TRBV7-2
size: -

CDR3: CASSSSDRRGEQFF
DNA: TGTGCCAGTTCATCATCCGACCGGCGGGGTGAGCAGTTCTTC
J: TRBJ2-1
D: -
V: TRBV6-1
size: -

CDR3: CASSGSGGKDEQFF
DNA: TGTGCCAGCAGCGGTAGCGGGGGGAAGGATGAGCAGTTCTTC
J: TRBJ2-1
D: TRBD2
V: TRBV7-3
size: few

CDR3: CASSAPPNTQYF
DNA: TGCGCCAGCAGCGCCCCCCCGAATACGCAGTATTTT
J: TRBJ2-3
D: -
V: TRBV5-1
size: -

CDR3: CSASARGRNSPLHF
DNA: TGCAGTGCTAGTGCCAGGGGAAGAAATTCACCCCTCCACTTT
J: TRBJ1-6
D: -
V: TRBV20-1
size: few

CDR3: CSVRLAGGPYNEQFF
DNA: TGCAGCGTCCGACTAGCGGGGGGCCCCTACAATGAGCAGTTCTTC
J: TRBJ2-1
D: TRBD2
V: TRBV29-1
size: -

CDR3: CASSPTSVDTQYF
DNA: TGTGCCAGCAGCCCGACTAGCGTAGATACGCAGTATTTT
J: TRBJ2-3
D: TRBD2
V: TRBV7-3
size: many

CDR3: CASSFGVTQYF
DNA: TGTGCCAGCAGCTTCGGAGTTACGCAGTATTTT
J: TRBJ2-3
D: -
V: TRBV7-2
size: -

CDR3: CASAFGTVNQPQHF
DNA: TGTGCCAGCGCTTTCGGGACAGTCAATCAGCCCCAGCATTTT
J: TRBJ1-5
D: TRBD1
V: TRBV6-2/TRBV6-3
size: -

CDR3: CAWRVQGSHGYTF
DNA: TGTGCCTGGAGAGTGCAGGGAAGCCATGGCTACACCTTC
J: TRBJ1-2
D: -
V: TRBV30
size: -

CDR3: CASTVSPEAFEVQFF
DNA: TGTGCCAGCACCGTCTCCCCGGAAGCATTTGAAGTGCAGTTCTTC
J: TRBJ2-1
D: -
V: TRBV7-6
size: many

CDR3: CASSLRGRLSTDTQYF
DNA: TGTGCCAGCAGCTTAAGGGGACGCCTTAGCACAGATACGCAGTATTTT
J: TRBJ2-3
D: -
V: TRBV7-2
size: -

CDR3: CASHSGRYNEQFF
DNA: TGCGCCAGTCATAGCGGGAGATACAATGAGCAGTTCTTC
J: TRBJ2-1
D: TRBD2
V: TRBV5-1
size: -

CDR3: CASSPQEGSYNEQFF
DNA: TGCGCCAGCAGCCCCCAGGAGGGATCCTACAATGAGCAGTTCTTC
J: TRBJ2-1
D: -
V: TRBV5-1
size: few

CDR3: CASSLSGDNEKLFF
DNA: TGTGCCAGCAGTTTATCCGGAGATAATGAAAAACTGTTTTTT
J: TRBJ1-4
D: -
V: TRBV12-3/TRBV12-4
size: -

CDR3: CAISGRDGLAFF
DNA: TGTGCCATCAGTGGGAGGGACGGTCTGGCTTTCTTT
J: TRBJ1-1
D: -
V: TRBV10-3
size: few

CDR3: CASSLASAPGDEAFF
DNA: TGTGCCAGCAGCTTAGCGTCGGCCCCAGGGGATGAAGCTTTCTTT
J: TRBJ1-1
D: -
V: TRBV7-9
size: -

CDR3: CASSREGYQGETQYF
DNA: TGTGCCAGCAGCCGCGAGGGATATCAGGGGGAGACCCAGTACTTC
J: TRBJ2-5
D: -
V: TRBV7-2
size: few

CDR3: CASSQDRGVYTGELFF
DNA: TGCGCCAGCAGCCAAGATCGAGGGGTCTACACCGGGGAGCTGTTTTTT
J: TRBJ2-2
D: -
V: TRBV4-3
size: few

CDR3: CASSQNGGPDTQYF
DNA: TGTGCCAGCAGCCAAAACGGGGGCCCAGATACGCAGTATTTT
J: TRBJ2-3
D: -
V: TRBV7-8
size: few